The TCR beta chain under discussion was sequenced for a study of spatial heterogeneity in lung cancer. Study outcomes and limitations: Tallies of expanded TCRs, which were sorted into ubiquitous and regional groups, correlated with counts of ubiquitous and regional nonsynonymous mutations, respectively. Intratumoral expanded alpha and beta TCR counts were found to track tumor mutation counts.

Details on this clonotype: Its antigen remains unknown.

The time point here: sample taken at primary tumor resection. CDR1 is LGHDT and CDR2 is YNNKEL in the germline V gene (reference sequence). The V gene lost 0 bases and the J gene lost 6 bases, with 13 bases spanning the gap. This CDR3 contains 15 residues. The library protocol tagged each TCR cDNA with a unique molecular identifier. Using its own MiXCR run on the 5' RACE reads, TCRdb lists one record per CDR3 protein. The table includes about 10,000 distinct CDR3 sequences, roughly 50% detected once. This specimen consisted of lung tumor tissue, obtained at surgery. The source is a female donor with early-stage non-small cell lung cancer. The chain uses TRBV3-1 and TRBJ2-3, with no clear D. In DNA form, the CDR3 reads TGTGCCAGCAGCCAAGATCCGCGTAACTGGGATACGCAGTATTTT. This codes for CASSQDPRNWDTQYF.